Listed here are 15 T cell receptor beta chains from one sample, sequenced in a study of T cell responses to AZD1222 COVID-19 vaccine. Some clones are missing from TCRdb's copy, which holds only in-frame ones; the method was immunoSEQ multiplex PCR. This table holds approximately 120,000 clones, about 87% found once. Specimen: peripheral blood, collected on day 0 of AZD1222 vaccination. These receptors originate from an adult in good health.

The chain uses TRBV7-9 and TRBJ2-3; TRBD2 agrees at 14 bases. Germline V CDR1 and CDR2: SEHNR, FQNEAQ (reference sequence). V shed 1 base and J 6 bases; nucleotides not matched to a gene: 3. This CDR3 spans 16 amino acids. This CDR3 reads CASSLGLAGGWDTQYF. CDR3 in DNA: TGTGCCAGCAGCTTAGGACTAGCGGGAGGGTGGGATACGCAGTATTTT.

The chain links TRBV9 to TRBJ1-5; 7 bases agree with TRBD1. The CDR3 spans 15 residues. The V and J ends lost 0 bases and 5 bases, in that order; junction bases with no gene match: 5. Germline V lookup: CDR1 SGDLS, CDR2 YYNGEE. The CDR3 is CASSVEDRVDQPQHF. The CDR3 DNA sequence: TGTGCCAGCAGCGTAGAAGACAGGGTGGATCAGCCCCAGCATTTT.

The CDR3 nucleotides read TGCAGTGCTGGGGGTAACTATGGCTACACCTTC. It is translated as CSAGGNYGYTF. The rearrangement links TRBV20-1 to TRBJ1-2; TRBD1 is a possible D gene (5 bases). Germline V CDR1 and CDR2: DFQATT, SNEGSKA (reference sequence). The CDR3 has 11 amino acids. The V gene lost 5 bases and the J gene lost 1 base, with 5 bases spanning the gap.

The rearrangement joins TRBV5-4 to TRBJ2-4; D is uncertain. V lost 0 bases and J lost 2, with 12 bases in between. CDR3 length: 16 residues. The germline CDR1 and CDR2 sequences are SGHNT and YYREEE (reference sequence). The CDR3 DNA sequence: TGTGCCAGCAGCTTGGAGGGTTTACCTACCAAAAACATTCAGTACTTC. Amino acid sequence: CASSLEGLPTKNIQYF. The full variable domain, with the rest looked up from reference TRBV5-4 and TRBJ2-4, is ETGVTQSPTHLIKTRGQQVTLRCSSQSGHNTVSWYQQALGQGPQFIFQYYREEENGRGNFPPRFSGLQFPNYSSELNVNALELDDSALYLCASSLEGLPTKNIQYFGAGTRLSVL.

The rearrangement joins TRBV6-1 to TRBJ1-1, with TRBD1 identical over 8 bases. V shed 4 bases and J 0 bases; nucleotides not matched to a gene: 7. Per germline, CDR1 MNHNS and CDR2 SASEGT. The CDR3 spans 16 residues. CDR3 residues: CASSARTGFMNTEAFF. The CDR3 DNA is TGTGCCAGCAGTGCCCGGACAGGGTTCATGAACACTGAAGCTTTCTTT.

This chain joins TRBV9 and TRBJ2-3, with unresolved D. Trimming removed 4 bases at V and 0 bases at J, with 12 bases between. The germline V gene has CDR1 SGDLS and CDR2 YYNGEE. This CDR3 contains 15 residues. CDR3 DNA sequence: TGTGCCAGCAGCCCAAGACAAGCCAGCACAGATACGCAGTATTTT. As protein: CASSPRQASTDTQYF.

V is TRBV7-2 and J is TRBJ1-2; D gene uncertain. Trimming took off 5 bases at V and 6 bases at J, with 13 bases between the two ends. Germline CDR1 is SGHTA and CDR2 is FQGNSA. The CDR3 is made up of 13 amino acids. The CDR3 loop reads CASSIRSQNGYTF. CDR3 DNA: TGTGCCAGCAGCATCAGGAGCCAGAATGGCTACACCTTC.

V is TRBV5-4 and J is TRBJ2-5, with TRBD1 matching 10 bases. Germline CDR1 reads SGHNT; CDR2 reads YYREEE (reference sequence). This CDR3 has 15 amino acids. The junction had 8 bases not matched to a gene; V was cut back by 4 bases and J by 5 bases. The CDR3: CASSAPDRGMETQYF. Written as DNA, the CDR3 is TGTGCCAGCAGCGCACCGGACAGGGGGATGGAGACCCAGTACTTC.

This rearrangement joins TRBV5-5 to TRBJ1-5, with unresolved D. The CDR3 contains 15 residues. Trimming took off 0 bases at V and 6 bases at J, with 13 bases between the two ends. Germline lookup yields CDR1 SGHKS and CDR2 YYEKEE (reference sequence). The chain's CDR3 is CASSLAAGLGQPQHF. In nucleotides, the CDR3 is TGTGCCAGCAGCTTGGCCGCGGGATTGGGTCAGCCCCAGCATTTT.

V and J are TRBV27 and TRBJ1-5; D gene unclear. Germline V gene sequence: CDR1 MNHEY, CDR2 SMNVEV (reference sequence). Between the trimmed V and J ends, which lost 8 bases and 0 bases, there was a span of 8 bases. There are 13 residues in the CDR3. The CDR3 DNA sequence: TGTGCCAGCGGGCACTATAGCAATCAGCCCCAGCATTTT. It is translated as CASGHYSNQPQHF.

The chain has TRBV5-8 and TRBJ1-2; 11 bases align to TRBD1. J lost 5 bases, V lost 4 bases, and 10 bases had no gene match. Germline V gene sequence: CDR1 SGHTS, CDR2 YDEGEE. The CDR3 is made up of 16 amino acids. The chain's CDR3 is CASSRPGTGGRYGYTF. Written as DNA, the CDR3 is TGTGCCAGCAGCCGTCCCGGGACAGGGGGAAGGTATGGCTACACCTTC.

The chain is built from TRBV11-3 and TRBJ1-6; D gene ambiguous. The V and J ends lost 5 bases and 2 bases respectively, with 13 bases between them. In germline, CDR1 is SGHNT, CDR2 YENEEA. This CDR3 contains 16 residues. The CDR3 reads CASSPTGPPYNSPLHF. DNA for the CDR3: TGTGCCAGCAGCCCGACGGGCCCTCCCTATAATTCACCCCTCCACTTT.

This clone was counted once. The chain uses TRBV10-3 and TRBJ1-2; D perhaps matches TRBD1 (5 bases). Trimming pared 8 bases from V and 2 bases from J, leaving 12 bases between. Germline CDR1 is ENHRY and CDR2 is SYGVKD. This CDR3 is built from 13 residues. CDR3 amino acids: CAIQEGLNYGYTF. CDR3 DNA sequence: TGTGCCATCCAAGAGGGACTCAACTATGGCTACACCTTC.

This clone was detected once. The chain joins TRBV19 to TRBJ1-1, with TRBD1 matching 10 bases. Germline loops: CDR1 LNHDA, CDR2 SQIVND (reference sequence). J lost 0 bases, V lost 5 bases, and 9 bases had no gene match. This CDR3 region has 17 residues. This chain's CDR3 is CASSDRDRGRLNTEAFF. In DNA form, the CDR3 reads TGTGCCAGTAGTGACCGGGACAGGGGACGATTGAACACTGAAGCTTTCTTT.

The V call is TRBV28, the J call TRBJ2-2; 10 bases are shared with TRBD2. Germline V CDR1 and CDR2: MDHEN, SYDVKM. V shed 6 bases and J 6 bases; nucleotides not matched to a gene: 4. The CDR3 contains 14 residues. CDR3 in DNA: TGTGCCAGCAGGCCTAGCGGGAGTGCCGGGGAGCTGTTTTTT. Translation: CASRPSGSAGELFF.